The 12 T cell receptor beta chains reported below all come from one sample, sequenced in a study of blood T cell repertoires in COVID-19. Using immunoSEQ multiplex PCR, the repertoire was profiled, and TCRdb retains in-frame clones only, with some absent. In the table there are approximately 130,000 clones, 87% of which are singletons. Sequenced sample: peripheral blood. The source is a man in his forties or fifties with active COVID-19.

The rearrangement joins TRBV7-6 to TRBJ1-1, with no clear D. Trimming stripped 4 bases from V and 0 bases from J, with 12 bases between. The CDR3 length is 15 residues. The germline V gene has CDR1 SGHVS and CDR2 FNYEAQ. For the CDR3, the DNA is TGTGCCAGCAGCTCTCTCGGTATTTTGAACACTGAAGCTTTCTTT. This translates into CASSSLGILNTEAFF.

The V and J genes are TRBV3-1 (or the pseudogene TRBV3-2) and TRBJ1-6, with D hard to call. The CDR3 is 17 residues long. With 4 bases removed from V and 5 bases from J, the gap between germline ends came to 18 bases. In germline, CDR1 is LGHDT, CDR2 YNNKEL (reference sequence). The CDR3: CASSLLRSFKDNSPLHF. The DNA of the CDR3 is TGTGCCAGCAGCCTACTAAGGAGCTTTAAGGATAATTCACCCCTCCACTTT.

This clone occurred once. V and J are TRBV19 and TRBJ2-7, with D perhaps TRBD1 (5 bases). Looked up from germline, CDR1 is LNHDA and CDR2 is SQIVND (reference sequence). This CDR3 is built from 14 residues. Trimming removed 4 bases from V and 2 bases from J, with 12 bases in between. The CDR3 reads CASSRQGGTYEQYF. The CDR3 region has the DNA TGTGCCAGTAGTAGGCAGGGCGGCACCTACGAGCAGTACTTC.

The chain links TRBV29-1 to TRBJ1-2; the match to TRBD1 covers 8 bases. Per germline, CDR1 SQVTM and CDR2 ANQGSEA. J gave up 5 bases and V 4 bases, and 9 bases lay outside the gene matches. The CDR3 sequence is 14 residues long. CDR3 residues: CSVASSTGVYGYTF. The CDR3, as DNA: TGCAGCGTTGCCTCTTCGACAGGGGTGTATGGCTACACCTTC.

This chain uses TRBV2 with TRBJ2-6, with 7 bases matching TRBD2. V lost 9 bases to trimming and J lost 0 bases; unmatched junction nucleotides: 5. CDR1 and CDR2 (germline): SNHLY, FYNNEI. The CDR3 sequence is 15 residues long. The CDR3 DNA reads TGTGCCAGTGGGAGGGATCGCTCTGGGGCCAACGTCCTGACTTTC. Amino acids: CASGRDRSGANVLTF. Full variable domain (outside the CDR3, taken from reference TRBV2 and TRBJ2-6): EPEVTQTPSHQVTQMGQEVILRCVPISNHLYFYWYRQILGQKVEFLVSFYNNEISEKSEIFDDQFSVERPDGSNFTLKIRSTKLEDSAMYFCASGRDRSGANVLTFGAGSRLTVL.

This clone has just one count. In DNA form, the CDR3 reads TGTGCCAGCAGCTCCGGGACAGGTTCTTACACAGATACGCAGTATTTT. Protein: CASSSGTGSYTDTQYF. The chain uses TRBV7-9 and TRBJ2-3, with 8 positions matching TRBD1. With V trimmed by 4 bases and J by 2 bases, 8 bases remained unmatched. The CDR3 spans 16 residues. The germline V gene encodes CDR1 SEHNR and CDR2 FQNEAQ (reference sequence). Full variable domain (remainder filled in from reference TRBV7-9 and TRBJ2-3): DTGVSQNPRHKITKRGQNVTFRCDPISEHNRLYWYRQTLGQGPEFLTYFQNEAQLEKSRLLSDRFSAERPKGSFSTLEIQRTEQGDSAMYLCASSSGTGSYTDTQYFGPGTRLTVL.

J is TRBJ2-7 and V is TRBV5-1; TRBD1 is a possible D gene (6 bases). Between the trimmed V and J ends, which lost 5 bases and 1 base, there was a span of 10 bases. This CDR3 region has 13 residues. Germline V gene data show CDR1 as SGHRS and CDR2 as YFSETQ. The CDR3 sequence: CASRVGASYEQYF. CDR3 nucleotide sequence: TGCGCCAGCAGAGTGGGGGCATCCTACGAGCAGTACTTC.

The V call is TRBV19, the J call TRBJ1-5; 7 bases agree with TRBD1. This CDR3 is built from 15 residues. V was pared by 5 bases and J by 0 bases, with 4 bases of the junction left unmatched. Germline V gene sequence: CDR1 LNHDA, CDR2 SQIVND (reference sequence). The CDR3 sequence: CASSSGGNSNQPQHF. As DNA, the CDR3 is TGTGCCAGTAGTTCAGGGGGTAATAGCAATCAGCCCCAGCATTTT.

CDR3: CASSDGQAVTGYTF. Written as DNA, the CDR3 is TGTGCCAGCAGTGACGGACAGGCCGTTACTGGCTACACCTTC. The V gene is TRBV6-1, the J gene TRBJ1-2; 7 nucleotides agree with TRBD1. Germline V gives CDR1 MNHNS, CDR2 SASEGT. V trimming: 3 bases; J trimming: 7 bases; junction bases outside the gene matches: 8. CDR3 size: 14 residues.

The CDR3 sequence: CASRDDRGEAFF. DNA of the CDR3: TGTGCCAGCAGAGACGACAGGGGTGAAGCTTTCTTT. The chain carries TRBV21-1 and TRBJ1-1; the table's TRBD1 call for D was not verified on the DNA. TRBV21-1 is a listed pseudogene. The CDR3 length is 12 residues.

V gene TRBV6-1 combines with J gene TRBJ2-7, with TRBD1 identical over 10 bases. The V and J ends lost 4 bases and 2 bases, in that order; junction bases with no gene match: 8. The CDR3 loop spans 16 amino acids. Germline assignment: CDR1 MNHNS and CDR2 SASEGT. CDR3 in DNA: TGTGCCAGCAGTGTTGGATCCGGGACAGGGGCCTACGAGCAGTACTTC. As protein: CASSVGSGTGAYEQYF.

This clone came up once. The chain joins TRBV10-3 to TRBJ1-2; tentative D call: TRBD1 (6 bases). The CDR3 is 13 amino acids. Trimming took 9 bases from V and 7 from J, leaving 18 bases between them. CDR1 is ENHRY and CDR2 is SYGVKD in the germline V gene. The CDR3 DNA is TGTGCCATTCCCAGACTTCGAGGGGGTGGCTACACCTTC. Protein sequence: CAIPRLRGGGYTF.